This TCR beta chain was retrieved from a study of T cell responses to AZD1222 COVID-19 vaccine. Germline V lookup: CDR1 SGHRS, CDR2 YFSETQ. The CDR3 length is 15 residues. Trimming removed 1 base at V and 6 bases at J, with 11 bases between. Using immunoSEQ multiplex PCR, the repertoire was profiled, and TCRdb retains in-frame clones only, with some absent. The table records about 55,000 clones, approximately 88% of them present only once. The sequences come from peripheral blood, collected on day 0 of AZD1222 vaccination. This chain joins TRBV5-1 and TRBJ1-6; D is ambiguous. This receptor was taken from an adult in good health. The CDR3 nucleotides are TGCGCCAGCAGCTTGTGGGCACCTGCTAATTCACCCCTCCACTTT. The encoded protein is CASSLWAPANSPLHF.